These 28 T cell receptor beta chains share one sample of origin, sequenced in a study of technical replicates of blood from a few donors. Assay used: immunoSEQ multiplex PCR; TCRdb lists only in-frame clones, some missing. The sample holds about 93,000 clones; about 95% are singletons and the top ten take around 0.26%. The sample taken for sequencing was T cells isolated from PBMCs. Every receptor here comes from a human donor in good health.

The chain joins TRBV6-1 to TRBJ1-1, with D tentatively TRBD1 (6 bases). This CDR3 contains 14 residues. The germline V and J ends were trimmed by 4 bases and 4 bases, with 13 bases remaining between them. Germline V CDR1 and CDR2: MNHNS, SASEGT. The CDR3 DNA follows: TGTGCCAGCAGTGCGCAGGGAGGGGGCACTGAAGCTTTCTTT. Its protein is CASSAQGGGTEAFF.

The gene calls are TRBV15 and TRBJ1-6, with D unresolved. Germline assignment: CDR1 LNHNV and CDR2 YYDKDF (reference sequence). V shed 6 bases and J shed 4 bases, with 10 bases lying between them. The CDR3 extends over 14 amino acids. CDR3 sequence reads: CATRPKSYNSPLHF. CDR3 bases: TGTGCCACCAGACCTAAATCTTATAATTCACCCCTCCACTTT.

V gene TRBV6-4 combines with J gene TRBJ2-1; tentative D call: TRBD2 (7 bases). In germline, CDR1 is MRHNA, CDR2 SNTAGT. V lost 3 bases, J lost 3 bases, and 12 bases lay in between. The CDR3 is 15 residues long. In nucleotides, the CDR3 is TGTGCCAGCAGTGAGATAGGGGGGGTCTACAATGAGCAGTTCTTC. This translates into CASSEIGGVYNEQFF.

V and J are TRBV6-1 and TRBJ1-5; D is unclear. The CDR3 sequence is 14 residues long. CDR1 is MNHNS, CDR2 SASEGT, per germline. The V gene lost 4 bases and the J gene lost 2 bases, with 9 bases spanning the gap. CDR3 loop: CASSAEPGNQPQHF. Written as DNA, the CDR3 is TGTGCCAGCAGTGCGGAGCCAGGCAATCAGCCCCAGCATTTT.

The J gene is TRBJ1-2, the V gene TRBV4-1; possible D gene TRBD1, 5 bases. Germline lookup yields CDR1 MGHRA and CDR2 YSYEKL. V lost 0 bases and J lost 3, with 14 bases in between. CDR3 size: 16 residues. The CDR3 here is CASSQDRNRIDYGYTF. CDR3 sequence (DNA): TGCGCCAGCAGCCAAGATAGGAACAGGATAGACTATGGCTACACCTTC.

This clone showed up just once. V usage is TRBV10-3 and J usage is TRBJ2-1; TRBD2 is a possible D gene (5 bases). The germline gives CDR1 ENHRY, CDR2 SYGVKD. The CDR3 totals 15 residues. V gave up 6 bases and J gave up 6 bases, with 18 bases separating them. CDR3 in DNA: TGTGCCATCAGCCTGGACTCCACCTCGGGCAATGAGCAGTTCTTC. It specifies CAISLDSTSGNEQFF.

This clone was counted once. V and J are TRBV19 and TRBJ2-2; D is perhaps TRBD1 (6 bases). Germline V CDR1 and CDR2: LNHDA, SQIVND (reference sequence). This CDR3 comprises 13 residues. V gave up 6 bases and J gave up 6 bases, with 11 bases separating them. CDR3 loop: CASSQGFAGELFF. DNA of the CDR3: TGTGCCAGTAGCCAGGGGTTCGCCGGGGAGCTGTTTTTT.

This CDR3 is CASSLGQGWEGQYF. The CDR3 DNA follows: TGCGCCAGCAGCCTGGGACAGGGTTGGGAAGGGCAGTACTTC. The rearrangement uses TRBV5-1 and TRBJ2-7; 9 bases are shared with TRBD1. With 4 bases clipped from V and 9 bases from J, the junction kept 11 bases outside the gene matches. This CDR3 region has 14 residues. The germline V gene has CDR1 SGHRS and CDR2 YFSETQ.

The chain carries TRBV6-5 and TRBJ2-7; the match to TRBD2 covers 7 bases. CDR1 is MNHEY, CDR2 SVGAGI, per germline. The CDR3 is 15 residues long. V lost 2 bases to trimming and J lost 3 bases; unmatched junction nucleotides: 7. The DNA for the CDR3 is TGTGCCAGCAGTTACGTTCTGGAGCGGGGCTACGAGCAGTACTTC. It encodes CASSYVLERGYEQYF.

The J gene is TRBJ2-3, the V gene TRBV11-2; 8 nucleotides agree with TRBD2. Germline CDR1 SGHAT, CDR2 FQNNGV. V lost 0 bases, J lost 6 bases, and 8 bases stayed unmatched. The CDR3 has 16 amino acids. The chain's CDR3 is CASSLEGLAGKDTQYF. The CDR3 DNA is TGTGCCAGCAGCTTAGAAGGGTTAGCGGGGAAGGATACGCAGTATTTT.

This clone was recorded once. The V call is TRBV7-9, the J call TRBJ2-2, with D perhaps matching TRBD1 (6 bases). This CDR3 region has 17 residues. CDR1 and CDR2 from the germline V gene are SEHNR and FQNEAQ (reference sequence). V gave up 3 bases and J gave up 1 base, with 15 bases separating them. In DNA form, the CDR3 reads TGTGCCAGCAGCTTTTCGACAGGCGGGTTGAACACCGGGGAGCTGTTTTTT. Translation: CASSFSTGGLNTGELFF.

The chain uses TRBV11-3 and TRBJ2-3; 8 bases line up with TRBD1. V was pared by 5 bases and J by 3 bases, with 7 bases of the junction left unmatched. The CDR3 totals 15 residues. Germline values: CDR1 SGHNT, CDR2 YENEEA. CDR3 DNA: TGTGCCAGCAGCCCCCGGACAGGGTTGACAGATACGCAGTATTTT. Translation gives CASSPRTGLTDTQYF.

The V call is TRBV6-6, the J call TRBJ2-3; tentatively, D is TRBD1 (5 bases). The V gene lost 4 bases and the J gene lost 9 bases, with 11 bases spanning the gap. CDR1 and CDR2 (germline): MNHNY, SVGAGI (reference sequence). The CDR3 runs to 12 residues. This CDR3 reads CASSSSGNTQYF. The CDR3 bases are TGTGCCAGCAGTTCTTCAGGGAACACGCAGTATTTT.

The count of this clone is one. The chain joins TRBV7-9 to TRBJ2-1, with 7 positions matching TRBD2. From germline, CDR1 is SEHNR and CDR2 FQNEAQ (reference sequence). The CDR3 consists of 16 residues. Trimming cost V 6 bases and J 5 bases; bases outside gene matches: 13. The CDR3 reads CASSPWRAGRNNEQFF. The CDR3 region has the DNA TGTGCCAGCAGTCCCTGGAGAGCGGGGAGGAACAATGAGCAGTTCTTC.

Concerning this clone: Compared with germline, one end of the junction differs, possibly owing to a read error. The V gene is TRBV7-7, the J gene TRBJ2-1, with 8 bases aligning to TRBD1. This CDR3 has 15 residues. Germline CDR1 is SSHAT and CDR2 is FNYEAQ (reference sequence). The CDR3 spells CASSPDRVNLNEQFF. In nucleotides, the CDR3 is TGTGCTAGCAGCCCGGACAGGGTTAATTTGAATGAGCAGTTCTTC.

The CDR3: CASSLEAVYGYTF. In nucleotides, the CDR3 is TGTGCCAGCAGCTTGGAGGCGGTCTATGGCTACACCTTC. The V call is TRBV5-4, the J call TRBJ1-2; unclear D gene. CDR1 and CDR2 from the germline V gene are SGHNT and YYREEE (reference sequence). The germline V and J ends were trimmed by 0 bases and 4 bases, with 7 bases remaining between them. This CDR3 is built from 13 residues.

The gene calls are TRBV9 and TRBJ2-5; 7 positions agree with TRBD1. Unmatched junction bases numbered 10, after V lost 0 bases and J lost 5 bases. Germline V gives CDR1 SGDLS, CDR2 YYNGEE. The length of the CDR3 is 16 residues. CDR3 amino acids: CASSVGGMTGRETQYF. The CDR3 DNA reads TGTGCCAGCAGCGTAGGCGGTATGACAGGGCGGGAGACCCAGTACTTC.

This chain joins TRBV27 and TRBJ1-4, with a possible D match to TRBD1 (5 bases). V dropped 7 bases and J dropped 7 bases, with 19 bases sitting between them. The germline V gene has CDR1 MNHEY and CDR2 SMNVEV (reference sequence). The CDR3 is made up of 15 amino acids. The CDR3 region is CASTFLPGGGEKLFF. As DNA, the CDR3 is TGTGCCAGCACATTCCTTCCGGGGGGAGGTGAAAAACTGTTTTTT.

V gene TRBV5-1 combines with J gene TRBJ2-2, with D tentatively TRBD1 (6 bases). Germline V gene data show CDR1 as SGHRS and CDR2 as YFSETQ. Trimming took 0 bases from V and 2 from J, leaving 11 bases between them. The CDR3 consists of 16 residues. The CDR3 sequence is CASSLVPGQNTGELFF. DNA for the CDR3: TGCGCCAGCAGCTTGGTCCCGGGACAAAACACCGGGGAGCTGTTTTTT.

The chain couples TRBV29-1 to TRBJ1-2, with a weak D call TRBD1 (6 bases). Germline V gives CDR1 SQVTM, CDR2 ANQGSEA. The V end was cut by 7 bases, the J end by 3 bases, with 21 bases between. The CDR3 covers 15 residues. The CDR3 loop reads CSADPYLTGYYGYTF. For the CDR3, the DNA is TGCAGCGCTGACCCCTACTTAACAGGGTACTATGGCTACACCTTC.

This clone was detected only a few times. V usage is TRBV10-3 and J usage is TRBJ2-2; 8 bases agree with TRBD2. The CDR3 totals 16 residues. V lost 5 bases to trimming and J lost 7 bases; unmatched junction nucleotides: 12. The germline CDR1 and CDR2 sequences are ENHRY and SYGVKD. CDR3 sequence (DNA): TGTGCCATCAGTTCATATTCCAGCGGGGGCAACGGGGAGCTGTTTTTT. This codes for CAISSYSSGGNGELFF.

The chain has TRBV28 and TRBJ2-7, with D perhaps matching TRBD2 (6 bases). Germline CDR1 MDHEN, CDR2 SYDVKM. V was cut by 6 bases and J by 0 bases, with 12 bases left in between. This CDR3 is built from 14 residues. The CDR3 here is CASRLRDSSYEQYF. The CDR3 nucleotides read TGTGCCAGCAGACTTCGGGACTCCTCCTACGAGCAGTACTTC.

The chain recombines TRBV18 with TRBJ1-1; 7 bases fit TRBD1. V trimming: 3 bases; J trimming: 11 bases; junction bases outside the gene matches: 6. This CDR3 region has 12 residues. CDR1 is KGHSH and CDR2 is LQKENI in the germline V gene. The CDR3 reads CASSPDRTAAFF. Written as DNA, the CDR3 is TGTGCCAGCTCACCGGACAGGACAGCTGCTTTCTTT.

This sequence joins TRBV29-1 and TRBJ1-2; 8 nucleotides line up with TRBD1. The CDR3 consists of 14 residues. Losses at the gene ends were 1 base for V and 5 bases for J; bases not matched to a gene: 6. Germline lookup yields CDR1 SQVTM and CDR2 ANQGSEA. The CDR3: CSVEAGGGWYGYTF. The CDR3 bases are TGCAGCGTTGAAGCAGGGGGCGGGTGGTATGGCTACACCTTC.

The chain uses TRBV4-2 and TRBJ2-5, with 13 bases matching TRBD2. The CDR3 covers 16 residues. Germline CDR1 LGHNA, CDR2 YNFKEQ. V dropped 2 bases and J dropped 5; count of bases not matched to a gene: 5. The CDR3 nucleotides are TGTGCCAGCAGCCAAACTAGCGGGAGGGCGGATGAGACCCAGTACTTC. Protein product: CASSQTSGRADETQYF.

The rearrangement uses TRBV9 and TRBJ1-1; no reliable D call. The CDR3 contains 13 residues. V was shortened by 1 base and J by 0 bases, with 4 bases between the two germline ends. CDR1 is SGDLS, CDR2 YYNGEE, per germline. CDR3 in amino acids: CASSVSVNTEAFF. CDR3 bases: TGTGCCAGCAGCGTATCCGTGAACACTGAAGCTTTCTTT.

The chain carries TRBV27 and TRBJ2-3; possible D gene TRBD1, 6 bases. Germline V gene data show CDR1 as MNHEY and CDR2 as SMNVEV (reference sequence). This CDR3 is built from 16 residues. V was clipped by 3 bases and J by 1 base, with 14 bases between them. In DNA, the CDR3 is TGTGCCAGCAGTTTGGGAACAGGGTACGGCACAGATACGCAGTATTTT. Amino acid sequence: CASSLGTGYGTDTQYF.

CDR3 sequence reads: CSVRVVGLTDTQYF. CDR3 bases: TGCAGCGTTCGGGTGGTAGGCCTCACAGATACGCAGTATTTT. This chain connects TRBV29-1 to TRBJ2-3; D call uncertain. V lost 5 bases and J lost 2, with 14 bases in between. Germline V gene sequence: CDR1 SQVTM, CDR2 ANQGSEA. The length of the CDR3 is 14 residues.